This T cell receptor beta chain was recovered during a study of cytomegalovirus exposure and HLA in healthy donors. This clone appeared once. The antigen is not known. Unmatched junction bases numbered 9, after V lost 4 bases and J lost 2 bases. This CDR3 is built from 16 residues. Germline loops: CDR1 SGHRS, CDR2 YFSETQ. General study findings and limits: A few of the chains that were CMV-associated were confirmed in vitro to be specific for CMV antigens. The study designated around 150 TCR beta chains cytomegalovirus-associated. Clusters of TCRs from the first cohort tended to co-occur in the 120 validation repertoires (as a later analysis found).

The table came from immunoSEQ multiplex PCR; TCRdb's copy has only in-frame clones and leaves some out. Of about 160,000 clones detected, about 82% appear once; the ten largest clones hold approximately 2%. The material sequenced was PBMCs. The chain carries TRBV5-1 and TRBJ2-3; the match to TRBD1 covers 8 bases. The sequence was collected from a man aged 25 to 45 in good health and CMV-seropositive. The CDR3 region is CASSPSGTGSTDTQYF. CDR3 coding DNA: TGCGCCAGCAGCCCCTCGGGGACAGGCTCCACAGATACGCAGTATTTT. The whole variable domain, remainder taken from reference TRBV5-1 and TRBJ2-3, is KAGVTQTPRYLIKTRGQQVTLSCSPISGHRSVSWYQQTPGQGLQFLFEYFSETQRNKGNFPGRFSGRQFSNSRSEMNVSTLELGDSALYLCASSPSGTGSTDTQYFGPGTRLTVL.